The subject of this entry is one T cell receptor (beta chain). The entry originates in a study of blood T cell repertoires in COVID-19. The overall study: In each case, the material was cDNA or gDNA derived from T cells, B-cell-depleted T cells, or PBMCs.

CDR1 and CDR2 (germline): MNHEY, SVGAGI. After removal of 6 bases from V and 6 bases from J, the junction contained 11 bases not matched to a gene. The CDR3 runs 15 residues. Original handling: Amplification from reference gene primers served as the basis for estimated nucleated cell counts. Some clones are missing from TCRdb's copy, which holds only in-frame ones; the method was immunoSEQ multiplex PCR. D and trimming come from the DNA, and the V and J calls and clone size come from that table. The sample shows a few hundred thousand clones, roughly 90% of them seen only once. The TCR originated in a woman younger than 45 with COVID-19, enrolled during active disease. The sample consisted of peripheral blood. The genes are TRBV6-5 and TRBJ1-2, with 9 nucleotides matching TRBD1. DNA for the CDR3: TGTGCCAGCAGCCGCTTTAGGGACAGGGAAAATGGCTACACCTTC. This sequence encodes CASSRFRDRENGYTF.